The sequence of this T cell receptor beta chain was determined in a study of blood T cell repertoires in COVID-19. The overall study: T cells, B-cell-depleted T cells, or PBMCs provided the cDNA or gDNA that served as material.

Data came from immunoSEQ multiplex PCR; TCRdb stores just in-frame clones and leaves some out. The table records 81,000 or so clones, around 94% of them present only once. Specimen: peripheral blood. The receptor comes from a woman aged 55-70 years with active COVID-19.

This CDR3 reads CASSYTGNSSYNEQFF. Here the CDR3 DNA reads TGTGCCAGCAGTTACACAGGGAACTCCTCCTACAATGAGCAGTTCTTC. The chain recombines TRBV6-7 with TRBJ2-1; maybe TRBD1 (6 bases). TRBV6-7 is an ORF, and what it does is uncertain. The ends were cut back, 2 bases at V and 0 bases at J, with 11 bases in the middle. This CDR3 contains 16 residues.